This entry features one T cell receptor (beta chain) sequence. The authors ran a second PCR of 7 to 11 cycles using a sample-barcoded 5' primer and a J-beta primer mix. Each CDR3 protein is one row after TCRdb ran MiXCR on the 5' RACE reads. The sample records hundreds of thousands of distinct CDR3 sequences, less than 70% being singletons. This record comes from a study of blood T cells in healthy people across ages. Germline V lookup: CDR1 SEHNR, CDR2 FQNEAQ (reference sequence). V lost 5 bases to trimming and J lost 6 bases, with 14 bases between them. The CDR3 totals 14 residues. This clonotype was sampled from a man aged 80 or over in good health. V usage is TRBV7-9 and J usage is TRBJ2-1; no definite D call. Material: blood. CDR3 residues: CASSPDTETNEQFF. CDR3 DNA sequence: TGTGCCAGCAGCCCTGACACGGAAACCAATGAGCAGTTCTTC.